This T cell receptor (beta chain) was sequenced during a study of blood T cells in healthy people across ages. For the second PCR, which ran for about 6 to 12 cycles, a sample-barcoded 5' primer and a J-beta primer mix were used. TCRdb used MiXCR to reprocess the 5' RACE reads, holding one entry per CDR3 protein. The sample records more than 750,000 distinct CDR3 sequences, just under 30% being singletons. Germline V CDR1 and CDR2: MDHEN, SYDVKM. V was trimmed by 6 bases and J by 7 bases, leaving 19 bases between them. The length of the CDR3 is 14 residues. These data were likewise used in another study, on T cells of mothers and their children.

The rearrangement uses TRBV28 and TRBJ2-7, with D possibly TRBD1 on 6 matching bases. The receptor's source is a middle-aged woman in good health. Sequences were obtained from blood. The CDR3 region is CASRSHREFGEQYF. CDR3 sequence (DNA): TGTGCCAGCAGGAGTCACAGGGAATTCGGGGAGCAGTACTTC.